One and the same sample provided the 25 T cell receptor beta chains below, sequenced in a study of blood T cell repertoires in COVID-19. The assay was immunoSEQ multiplex PCR, and TCRdb's table has in-frame clones only and misses some. Here the sample spans about 47,000 clones, around 90% being singletons. The specimen was peripheral blood. All receptors come from a man aged 45-65 years with active COVID-19.

The chain has TRBV6-5 and TRBJ1-1; D unresolved. V was clipped by 2 bases and J by 2 bases, with 12 bases between them. CDR3 length: 15 residues. The germline gives CDR1 MNHEY, CDR2 SVGAGI. The DNA of the CDR3 is TGTGCCAGCAGTTACACGCCCAGGCGAAACACTGAAGCTTTCTTT. Its translation: CASSYTPRRNTEAFF.

The chain combines TRBV11-3 with TRBJ2-6, with D perhaps TRBD1 (5 bases). The germline gives CDR1 SGHNT, CDR2 YENEEA. Between the trimmed V and J ends, which lost 3 bases and 0 bases, there was a span of 9 bases. The CDR3 is made up of 16 amino acids. This CDR3 is CASSFSGRSGANVLTF. CDR3 nucleotide sequence: TGTGCCAGCAGCTTCTCAGGGCGCTCTGGGGCCAACGTCCTGACTTTC.

V gene TRBV19 combines with J gene TRBJ2-1; D not resolved. CDR1 is LNHDA and CDR2 is SQIVND in the germline V gene (reference sequence). Trimming took off 2 bases at V and 6 bases at J, with 14 bases between the two ends. The CDR3 is made up of 15 amino acids. The CDR3 sequence: CASSILVQLFNEQFF. For the CDR3, the DNA is TGTGCCAGTAGTATATTGGTACAATTGTTCAATGAGCAGTTCTTC.

The rearrangement uses TRBV9 and TRBJ1-3, with 10 positions matching TRBD1. The germline V gene has CDR1 SGDLS and CDR2 YYNGEE. The CDR3 is made up of 16 amino acids. Unmatched junction bases numbered 7, after V lost 3 bases and J lost 4 bases. DNA of the CDR3: TGTGCCAGCAGCGCGGTCCCGGGACAGGGGGGAAACACCATATATTTT. Translating gives CASSAVPGQGGNTIYF.

The gene calls are TRBV27 and TRBJ1-6; no clear D. The CDR3 totals 13 residues. Germline V gives CDR1 MNHEY, CDR2 SMNVEV (reference sequence). V lost 8 bases and J lost 9, with 14 bases in between. The CDR3: CASGFQDTSPLHF. The CDR3 region has the DNA TGTGCCAGCGGATTTCAGGATACTTCACCCCTCCACTTT.

This chain connects TRBV7-8 to TRBJ2-1; D may be TRBD1 (6 bases). The CDR3 totals 14 residues. Germline V gives CDR1 SGHVS, CDR2 FQNEAQ. Trimming left V 3 bases short and J 6 bases short, with 12 bases between. The DNA for the CDR3 is TGTGCCAGCAGCTTGAGAGGGGGAACCAATGAGCAGTTCTTC. It specifies CASSLRGGTNEQFF.

The chain carries TRBV11-2 and TRBJ2-1; TRBD2 matches 10 bases. Germline V CDR1 and CDR2: SGHAT, FQNNGV. V shed 3 bases, J shed 7 bases, and the junction held 15 bases outside the gene matches. The CDR3 has 18 residues. The CDR3 DNA reads as TGTGCCAGCAGCTTGAGGGGGCTAGCGGGAGAGGTTCGTAATGAGCAGTTCTTC. It codes for CASSLRGLAGEVRNEQFF.

The chain carries TRBV6-5 and TRBJ2-2; TRBD2 matches 7 bases. CDR1 MNHEY and CDR2 SVGAGI come from the germline V gene. V lost 5 bases and J lost 6; bases outside the gene matches: 0. The CDR3 has 12 residues. CDR3 sequence (DNA): TGTGCCAGCAGTCGGGGGGCCGGGGAGCTGTTTTTT. Its protein product is CASSRGAGELFF.

The chain has TRBV13 and TRBJ1-2, with D unclear. The CDR3 spans 13 residues. Trimming took off 0 bases at V and 8 bases at J, with 10 bases between the two ends. Germline CDR1 reads PRHDT; CDR2 reads FYEKMQ (reference sequence). The CDR3 nucleotides read TGTGCCAGCAGCTTAGGCCGTACAGTAGGCTACACCTTC. This codes for CASSLGRTVGYTF.

This chain uses TRBV3-1 (or the pseudogene TRBV3-2) with TRBJ1-1, with no clear D. The CDR3 has 15 amino acids. V was shortened by 1 base and J by 3 bases, with 12 bases between the two germline ends. Germline CDR1 is LGHDT and CDR2 is YNNKEL (reference sequence). The CDR3 DNA follows: TGTGCCAGCAGCCAAGCTGGCAGATCGTACACTGAAGCTTTCTTT. Translated, it gives CASSQAGRSYTEAFF.

The chain joins TRBV5-6 to TRBJ1-1; D is ambiguous. Germline V gene data show CDR1 as SGHDT and CDR2 as YYEEEE. This CDR3 has 14 amino acids. V lost 4 bases, J lost 4 bases, and 14 bases lay in between. This CDR3 is CASSLGRMVTEAFF. DNA for the CDR3: TGTGCCAGCAGCCTAGGGAGGATGGTCACTGAAGCTTTCTTT.

CDR3 amino acids: CASRYSSNTGELFF. In nucleotides, the CDR3 is TGTGCCAGCAGGTACAGCTCGAACACCGGGGAGCTGTTTTTT. The chain combines TRBV11-3 with TRBJ2-2, with unresolved D. The CDR3 loop spans 14 amino acids. V lost 6 bases to trimming and J lost 0 bases, with 8 bases between them. Per germline, CDR1 SGHNT and CDR2 YENEEA. Full variable domain (missing parts from reference TRBV11-3 and TRBJ2-2): EAGVVQSPRYKIIEKKQPVAFWCNPISGHNTLYWYLQNLGQGPELLIRYENEEAVDDSQLPKDRFSAERLKGVDSTLKIQPAELGDSAVYLCASRYSSNTGELFFGEGSRLTVL.

The chain carries TRBV5-1 and TRBJ1-1; TRBD1 matches at 7 bases. The CDR3 extends over 15 amino acids. Germline trimming cut 0 bases from V and 1 base from J; bases unmatched to any gene: 3. The germline V gene encodes CDR1 SGHRS and CDR2 YFSETQ. The CDR3 region is CASSLASGGNTEAFF. As DNA, the CDR3 is TGCGCCAGCAGCTTGGCCTCAGGGGGGAACACTGAAGCTTTCTTT.

The chain links TRBV30 to TRBJ1-2; unclear D gene. The CDR3 is made up of 12 amino acids. The V and J ends lost 3 bases and 4 bases respectively, with 9 bases between them. Germline CDR1 GTSNPN, CDR2 SVGIG (reference sequence). CDR3 region: CAWSGRGYGYTF. The CDR3 nucleotides read TGTGCCTGGAGCGGCCGGGGCTATGGCTACACCTTC.

J is TRBJ2-2 and V is TRBV3-1 (or the pseudogene TRBV3-2); no reliable D call. Germline values: CDR1 LGHDT, CDR2 YNNKEL (reference sequence). Trimming pared 1 base from V and 4 bases from J, leaving 16 bases between. The CDR3 has 17 residues. The CDR3 nucleotides read TGTGCCAGCAGCCAAGTAGTGCAGAGCGCCGTCACCGGGGAGCTGTTTTTT. Its translation: CASSQVVQSAVTGELFF.

This chain connects TRBV7-3 to TRBJ2-2, with D possibly being TRBD2 (6 bases). Germline V gene data show CDR1 as SGHTA and CDR2 as FQGTGA. The CDR3 has 12 residues. V lost 3 bases and J lost 8, with 7 bases in between. The CDR3 bases are TGTGCCAGCAGCTTCCTAGCGGGGGAGCTGTTTTTT. This codes for CASSFLAGELFF.

The chain is built from TRBV18 and TRBJ2-2, with D perhaps matching TRBD1 (5 bases). Germline V gene sequence: CDR1 KGHSH, CDR2 LQKENI. The CDR3 is 17 residues long. V lost 5 bases to trimming and J lost 1 base, with 17 bases between them. The CDR3 DNA reads TGTGCCAGCTCAAGATACAGTCGCGACAGGAACACCGGGGAGCTGTTTTTT. Its protein product is CASSRYSRDRNTGELFF.

This clone showed up just a few times. The chain links TRBV10-3 to TRBJ2-7, with 7 bases matching TRBD2. Looked up from germline, CDR1 is ENHRY and CDR2 is SYGVKD. This CDR3 contains 14 residues. J gave up 3 bases and V 10 bases, and 12 bases lay outside the gene matches. CDR3 region: CASRDYQADYEQYV. In DNA form, the CDR3 reads TGTGCCAGCAGGGACTACCAAGCCGACTACGAGCAGTACGTC.

This chain links TRBV5-6 with TRBJ1-5; 9 bases map to TRBD1. With 4 bases clipped from V and 9 bases from J, the junction kept 5 bases outside the gene matches. The CDR3 totals 13 residues. Germline CDR1 reads SGHDT; CDR2 reads YYEEEE. The CDR3 nucleotides read TGTGCCAGCAGCCACAGGGGGCGCGGGCCCCAGCATTTT. Translation: CASSHRGRGPQHF.

The V gene is TRBV5-6, the J gene TRBJ1-2, with no clear D. The CDR3 is 13 residues long. Trimming left V 0 bases short and J 3 bases short, with 6 bases between. In germline, CDR1 is SGHDT, CDR2 YYEEEE. The CDR3 here is CASSLGGDYGYTF. The CDR3 region has the DNA TGTGCCAGCAGCTTGGGGGGAGACTATGGCTACACCTTC.

The chain recombines TRBV5-1 with TRBJ1-1, with D possibly being TRBD1 (5 bases). The V end lost 2 bases, the J end lost 2 bases, and 16 bases lay between the germline ends. The CDR3 contains 16 residues. Germline V gene lookup returns CDR1 SGHRS and CDR2 YFSETQ. CDR3 nucleotides: TGCGCCAGCAGCTTAAAGGGGCACAGCAGCAACACTGAAGCTTTCTTT. Its protein is CASSLKGHSSNTEAFF.

The chain has TRBV6-2 or TRBV6-3 and TRBJ2-7, with TRBD1 matching 10 bases. V dropped 6 bases and J dropped 5; count of bases not matched to a gene: 7. There are 14 residues in the CDR3. Germline V gene data show CDR1 as MNHEY and CDR2 as SVGEGT. The CDR3 is CASSRRQGAHEQYF. As DNA, the CDR3 is TGTGCCAGCAGCCGGAGACAGGGGGCCCACGAGCAGTACTTC.

The V and J genes are TRBV27 and TRBJ2-2, with 13 bases identical to TRBD2. V gave up 5 bases and J gave up 1 base; unmatched junction bases: 16. Germline V lookup: CDR1 MNHEY, CDR2 SMNVEV (reference sequence). The CDR3 runs to 21 residues. CDR3 nucleotides: TGTGCCAGCAGTCCACTCGGACTAGCGGGGGTCCCTCGGGGGAACACCGGGGAGCTGTTTTTT. The encoded protein is CASSPLGLAGVPRGNTGELFF.

This rearrangement joins TRBV29-1 to TRBJ2-5, with D perhaps matching TRBD2 (6 bases). Germline loops: CDR1 SQVTM, CDR2 ANQGSEA. The germline V and J ends were trimmed by 7 bases and 5 bases, with 11 bases remaining between them. This CDR3 region has 11 residues. CDR3 in DNA: TGCAGCGCTCGGGACTTTGAGACCCAGTACTTC. Amino acids: CSARDFETQYF.

The rearrangement joins TRBV27 to TRBJ2-5; 7 bases match TRBD2. J lost 4 bases, V lost 8 bases, and 13 bases had no gene match. Germline V CDR1 and CDR2: MNHEY, SMNVEV (reference sequence). CDR3 length equals 15 residues. CDR3 protein: CASATPTSWGETQYF. In DNA form, the CDR3 reads TGTGCCAGCGCCACCCCGACTAGCTGGGGAGAGACCCAGTACTTC.